This record looks at one T cell receptor beta chain sequence and its context. Noted treatment: some 20 received Ad26.COV2.S at low or high dose, single or two shots; several received placebo; per-sample allocation not given. Specimen acquisition occurred on day 63 following the initial vaccine or placebo injection. V lost 5 bases to trimming and J lost 8 bases; unmatched junction nucleotides: 5. The CDR3 spans 13 residues. CDR1 and CDR2 (germline): MNHEY, SVGAGI. TCRdb's table, derived via immunoSEQ multiplex PCR, lists solely in-frame clones and lacks some. The table has some 400,000 clones, around nine tenths seen once. The data originate from a study of Ad26.COV2.S vaccination and SARS-CoV-2 variants.

The sequence came from a person aged 18 to 59 who received the Ad26.COV2.S COVID-19 vaccine or a placebo. The sample here was peripheral blood, taken in a trial of Ad26.COV2.S vaccine versus placebo. This chain links TRBV6-5 with TRBJ2-1; 8 bases are a match to TRBD2. This CDR3 reads CASSQQAGDEQFF. In DNA, the CDR3 is TGTGCCAGCAGTCAACAAGCGGGAGATGAGCAGTTCTTC.